What follows describes a single T cell receptor (beta chain). Its antigen is currently unknown. The sample belongs to a study of Ad26.COV2.S vaccination and SARS-CoV-2 variants. Turning to the study itself: Ad26.COV2.S was injected intramuscularly once or twice, 56 days apart.

CDR3 length: 13 amino acids. Germline V gene sequence: CDR1 PRHDT, CDR2 FYEKMQ (reference sequence). V gave up 0 bases and J gave up 9 bases, with 9 bases separating them. Libraries were prepared by immunoSEQ multiplex PCR; TCRdb keeps only in-frame clonotypes and omits some of them. The table shows about 240,000 clones, with approximately 90% occurring only once. General study results and limits: Substantial breadth was reported for post-vaccination spike-specific CD8+ and CD4+ T cells. Vaccine recipients had higher spike-specific TCR breadth than placebo recipients. From the TCR breadth and depth analyses, total T cell responses may have been underestimated.

Sample treatment: some 20 received Ad26.COV2.S at low or high dose, single or two shots; 5 received placebo; per-sample allocation not given. Samples analyzed were those drawn on day 63 after the first vaccine or placebo injection. This receptor was obtained from a person between 18 and 65 years old who received the Ad26.COV2.S COVID-19 vaccine or a placebo. The genes are TRBV13 and TRBJ1-5; no reliable D call. Sequencing was performed on peripheral blood, taken in a trial of Ad26.COV2.S vaccine versus placebo. Here the CDR3 DNA reads TGTGCCAGCAGCTTAGGACGCCCCGGGCCCCAGCATTTT. Encoded protein: CASSLGRPGPQHF.